This T cell receptor (beta chain) is from a study of technical replicates of blood from a few donors listed by TCRdb under 2017. The germline V gene (reference sequence) specifies SGHNT as CDR1 and YYREEE as CDR2. The CDR3 has 13 amino acids, counting the end cysteine and phenylalanine. Only CDR3 DNA remains: 39 bases, in frame from the first base. V gives up 1 base and J gives up 4 bases, and the segment between their germline ends measures 8 bases. To prepare the library, the immunoSEQ multiplex PCR assay was applied. The source is immuneACCESS, and TCRdb retained only in-frame sequences with V and J called. Part of the clones is not carried over; for the studies checked, unresolved V genes explain less than half of this, and the remainder is unexplained. In this sample the table shows 80,000 or so clones, approximately 94% of which occur a single time. Clones ranked in the top ten supply around 0.39% of the sample.

As regards this clone: It has no known antigen specificity. Nothing much larger sits one base from this clone, and base qualities are not available.

The TCR comes from a human donor in good health. Sequencing used T cells isolated from PBMCs. The chain is encoded by TRBV5-4 joined to TRBJ1-2, and the D gene may be TRBD1, 6 bases matching. The sequence in DNA is TGTGCCAGCAGCTTGCCACAGGGCTATGGCTACACCTTC. Protein translation: CASSLPQGYGYTF.